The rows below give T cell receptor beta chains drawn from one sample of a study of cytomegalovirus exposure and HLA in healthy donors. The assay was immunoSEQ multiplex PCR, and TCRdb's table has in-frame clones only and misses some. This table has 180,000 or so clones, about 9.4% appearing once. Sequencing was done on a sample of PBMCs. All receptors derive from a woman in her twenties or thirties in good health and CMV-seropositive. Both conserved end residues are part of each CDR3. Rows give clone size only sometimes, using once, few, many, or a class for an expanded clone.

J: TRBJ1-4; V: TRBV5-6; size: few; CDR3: CASSFLAREVEKLFF
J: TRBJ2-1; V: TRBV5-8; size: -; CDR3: CASSSPILDRVTMDEQFF
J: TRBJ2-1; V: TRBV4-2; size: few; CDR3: CASRRQGGSYNEQFF
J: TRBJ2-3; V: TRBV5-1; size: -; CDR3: CASSTGDTQYF
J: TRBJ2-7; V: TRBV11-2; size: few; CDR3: CASSLVRESYEQYF
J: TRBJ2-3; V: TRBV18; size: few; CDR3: CASRDRNTQYF
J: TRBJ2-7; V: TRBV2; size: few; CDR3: CASITTADISYEQYF
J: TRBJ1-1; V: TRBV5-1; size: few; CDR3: CASSPTTGGNTEAFF
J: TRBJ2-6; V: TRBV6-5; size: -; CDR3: CASSPLGAGANVLTF
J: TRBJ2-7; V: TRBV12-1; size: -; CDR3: CASSFVGTSGPFEGEQYF
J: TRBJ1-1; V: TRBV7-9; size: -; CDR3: CAGATGRNTEAFF
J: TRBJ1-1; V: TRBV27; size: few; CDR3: CASSQGVNTEAFF
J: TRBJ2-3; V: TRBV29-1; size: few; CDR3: CSVEGGIADTQYF
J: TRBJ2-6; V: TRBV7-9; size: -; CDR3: CASSLRTGTGSGANVLTF
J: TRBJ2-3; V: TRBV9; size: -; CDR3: CASSLGLAGGPDTQYF
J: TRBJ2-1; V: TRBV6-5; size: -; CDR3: CASSYSHEQFF
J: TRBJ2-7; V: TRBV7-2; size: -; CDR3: CASNLGGSSYEQYF
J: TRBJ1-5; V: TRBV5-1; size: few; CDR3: CASSIGTGVQPQHF
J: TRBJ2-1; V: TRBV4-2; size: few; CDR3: CASSPLAGDRSQKFF
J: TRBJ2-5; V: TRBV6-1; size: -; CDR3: CASSEITRDRGFTQYF
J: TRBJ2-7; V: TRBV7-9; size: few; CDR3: CASSLVGTGYHEQYF
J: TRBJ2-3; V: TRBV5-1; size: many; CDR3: CASRPLAPDTQYF
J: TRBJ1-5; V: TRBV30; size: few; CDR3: CAWSTRGAGNQPQHF
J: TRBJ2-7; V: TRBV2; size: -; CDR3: CASTGLAGVIAYEQYF
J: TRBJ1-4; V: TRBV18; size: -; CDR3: CASSGGSNEKLFF
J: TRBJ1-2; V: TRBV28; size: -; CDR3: CASSPRDRDGQGYTF
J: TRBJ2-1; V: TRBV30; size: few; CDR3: CAWSLDRLAGVGNEQFF
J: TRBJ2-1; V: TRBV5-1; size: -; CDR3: CASSNTPSGLTIYNEQFF
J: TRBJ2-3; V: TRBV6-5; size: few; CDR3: CATWTGRRTDTQYF
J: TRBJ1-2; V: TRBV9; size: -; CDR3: CASSVEPIRAGGYTF
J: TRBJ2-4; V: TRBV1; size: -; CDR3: CTRPWQAKNIQYF
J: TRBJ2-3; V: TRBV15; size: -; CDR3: CATSRDIQGLSSTDTQYF
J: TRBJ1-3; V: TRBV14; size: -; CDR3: CASSRQLGGSGNTIYF
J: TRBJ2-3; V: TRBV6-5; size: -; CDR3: CASSYPPGTQYF
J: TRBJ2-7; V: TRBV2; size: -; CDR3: CASSRTGPYEQYF
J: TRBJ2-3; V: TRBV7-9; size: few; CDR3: CASSLVVGDTQYF
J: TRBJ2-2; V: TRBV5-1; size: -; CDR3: CASSYSGTENTGELFF
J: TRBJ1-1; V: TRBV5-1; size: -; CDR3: CASSLDPRGTEAFF
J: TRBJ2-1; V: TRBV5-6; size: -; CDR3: CASSLDRYNEQFF
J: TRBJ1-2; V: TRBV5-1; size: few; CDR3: CASSLDRDYGYTF
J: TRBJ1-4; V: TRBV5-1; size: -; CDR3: CASSPVGAREKLFF
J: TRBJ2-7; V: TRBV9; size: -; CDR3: CASSATGTARGGEQYF